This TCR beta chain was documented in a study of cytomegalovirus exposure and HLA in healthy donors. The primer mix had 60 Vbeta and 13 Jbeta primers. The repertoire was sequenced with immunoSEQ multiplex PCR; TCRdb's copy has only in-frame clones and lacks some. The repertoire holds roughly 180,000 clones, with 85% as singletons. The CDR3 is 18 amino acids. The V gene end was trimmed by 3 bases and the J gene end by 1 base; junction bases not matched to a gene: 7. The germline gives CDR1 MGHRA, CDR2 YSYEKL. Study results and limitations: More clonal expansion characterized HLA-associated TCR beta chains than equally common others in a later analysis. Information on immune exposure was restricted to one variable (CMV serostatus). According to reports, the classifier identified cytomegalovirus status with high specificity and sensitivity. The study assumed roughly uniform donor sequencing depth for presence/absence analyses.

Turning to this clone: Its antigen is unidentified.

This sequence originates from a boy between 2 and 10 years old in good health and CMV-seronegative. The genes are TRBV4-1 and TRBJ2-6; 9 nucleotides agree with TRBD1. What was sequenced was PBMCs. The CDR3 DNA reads TGCGCCAGCAGCCATCTGACAGGGGGGTTTTCTGGGGCCAACGTCCTGACTTTC. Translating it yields CASSHLTGGFSGANVLTF.